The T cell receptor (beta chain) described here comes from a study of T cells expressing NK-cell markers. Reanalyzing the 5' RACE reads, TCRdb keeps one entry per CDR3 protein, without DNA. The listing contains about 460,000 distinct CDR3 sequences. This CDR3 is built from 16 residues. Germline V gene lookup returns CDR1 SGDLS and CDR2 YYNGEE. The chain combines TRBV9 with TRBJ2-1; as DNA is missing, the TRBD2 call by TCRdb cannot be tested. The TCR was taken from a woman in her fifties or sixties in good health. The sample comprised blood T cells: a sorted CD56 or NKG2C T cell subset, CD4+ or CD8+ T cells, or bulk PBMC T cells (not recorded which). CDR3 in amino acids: CASSVEGAGAYNEQFF.